Listed here are 26 T cell receptor beta chains from one sample, sequenced in a study of breast tumors, draining lymph nodes, adjacent tissues. Breast cancer patients provided tissue from their axillary draining lymph nodes. TCRdb re-called the multiplex PCR reads through MiXCR, storing one row per CDR3 protein. The repertoire holds over 150,000 distinct CDR3 sequences, with roughly 31% as singletons. The sequenced material came from axillary lymph node tissue. The receptor source for this set is a female donor with breast cancer. Some clones in this sample may be carry-over from other donors' samples.

This clonotype occurred many times. The chain uses TRBV7-9 and TRBJ2-2; 7 positions agree with TRBD2. CDR1 and CDR2 from the germline V gene are SEHNR and FQNEAQ (reference sequence). The CDR3 is made up of 17 amino acids. Trimming removed 1 base from V and 8 bases from J; junction bases left unmatched: 13. CDR3 sequence: CASSLDPPGLVTGELFF. CDR3 coding DNA: TGTGCCAGCAGCTTAGATCCCCCCGGACTAGTAACGGGGGAGCTGTTTTTT.

This clonotype was recorded at least ten times. The genes are TRBV3-1 and TRBJ1-2; 7 positions match TRBD1. Germline values: CDR1 LGHDT, CDR2 YNNKEL (reference sequence). This CDR3 comprises 18 residues. After removal of 2 bases from V and 2 bases from J, the junction contained 14 bases not matched to a gene. CDR3 coding DNA: TGTGCCAGCAGCCAATTGTTCCAGAGGGGGCACTTGAACTATGGCTACACCTTC. Translating it yields CASSQLFQRGHLNYGYTF.

This clonotype was recorded at least ten times. The gene calls are TRBV7-3 and TRBJ1-3; 11 bases match TRBD1. Trimming cost V 2 bases and J 3 bases; bases outside gene matches: 3. This CDR3 has 16 amino acids. Germline values: CDR1 SGHTA, CDR2 FQGTGA. The CDR3 DNA reads TGTGCCAGCAGCTTAGGGGGACAGGGGGATGGAAACACCATATATTTT. Translating it yields CASSLGGQGDGNTIYF.

In its sample, this clonotype was seen many times. V and J are TRBV3-1 and TRBJ2-5; D call uncertain. The V and J ends lost 4 bases and 0 bases respectively, with 9 bases between them. Germline V gene lookup returns CDR1 LGHDT and CDR2 YNNKEL (reference sequence). CDR3 size: 14 residues. The CDR3 DNA sequence: TGTGCCAGCAGCCTAGAAGGGTACCAAGAGACCCAGTACTTC. Translation: CASSLEGYQETQYF.

V and J are TRBV6-5 and TRBJ2-7; maybe TRBD1 (5 bases). This CDR3 region has 15 residues. Germline V gives CDR1 MNHEY, CDR2 SVGAGI. The ends were cut back, 5 bases at V and 9 bases at J, with 23 bases in the middle. In DNA form, the CDR3 reads TGTGCCAGCAGTGAAGCAAGGGGTGGCACGCGTGGGCAGTACTTC. The encoded protein is CASSEARGGTRGQYF.

This clonotype was counted ten times or more. The chain is built from TRBV19 and TRBJ1-2, with TRBD1 as a possible D gene (5 bases). Germline V CDR1 and CDR2: LNHDA, SQIVND (reference sequence). The length of the CDR3 is 13 residues. V was clipped by 0 bases and J by 4 bases, with 6 bases between them. The CDR3 protein is CASSIEGVYGYTF. CDR3 bases: TGTGCCAGTAGTATAGAAGGGGTCTATGGCTACACCTTC. The full variable domain, in which reference TRBV19 and TRBJ1-2 provide the parts outside the CDR3, is DGGITQSPKYLFRKEGQNVTLSCEQNLNHDAMYWYRQDPGQGLRLIYYSQIVNDFQKGDIAEGYSVSREKKESFPLTVTSAQKNPTAFYLCASSIEGVYGYTFGSGTRLTVV.

This clonotype was seen many times. The genes are TRBV20-1 and TRBJ2-7; weak D call: TRBD2 (5 bases). The CDR3 runs to 15 residues. V was cut by 6 bases and J by 1 base, with 19 bases left in between. Per the germline V gene, CDR1 is DFQATT and CDR2 is SNEGSKA (reference sequence). CDR3 residues: CSAEGLVLRSYEQYF. CDR3 sequence (DNA): TGCAGTGCAGAGGGCCTGGTCCTAAGATCCTACGAGCAGTACTTC.

This clonotype came up many times. This rearrangement joins TRBV20-1 to TRBJ1-5; D unresolved. From germline, CDR1 is DFQATT and CDR2 SNEGSKA (reference sequence). Deletions cut 6 bases from V and 4 bases from J, with 13 bases between. CDR3 length equals 13 residues. CDR3: CSANSRLNQPQHF. Written as DNA, the CDR3 is TGCAGTGCCAACTCCAGGTTAAATCAGCCCCAGCATTTT.

In this sample, this clonotype turned up many times. The rearrangement links TRBV7-2 to TRBJ2-1; D not certain. The ends were cut back, 5 bases at V and 7 bases at J, with 6 bases in the middle. The germline CDR1 and CDR2 sequences are SGHTA and FQGNSA. The CDR3 consists of 11 residues. The CDR3 nucleotides read TGTGCCAGCAGCCCCTGGAATGAGCAGTTCTTC. Translated: CASSPWNEQFF.

V gene TRBV15 combines with J gene TRBJ2-3; D might be TRBD2 (7 bases). CDR3 length equals 15 residues. V lost 5 bases to trimming and J lost 3 bases, with 15 bases between them. Germline lookup yields CDR1 LNHNV and CDR2 YYDKDF (reference sequence). CDR3: CATSLQGRGTDTQYF. CDR3 DNA: TGTGCCACCAGCCTCCAAGGGAGGGGGACAGATACGCAGTATTTT.

This clonotype was seen many times. The V call is TRBV20-1, the J call TRBJ1-5; D unclear. V shed 6 bases and J shed 4 bases, with 10 bases lying between them. CDR1 and CDR2 (germline): DFQATT, SNEGSKA (reference sequence). This CDR3 spans 12 amino acids. CDR3 loop: CSARPTNQPQHF. The CDR3 DNA reads as TGCAGTGCCCGTCCCACTAATCAGCCCCAGCATTTT.

This clonotype was seen a single time. This sequence joins TRBV11-1 and TRBJ2-3, with 8 bases lining up with TRBD2. With V trimmed by 5 bases and J by 1 base, 8 bases remained unmatched. The CDR3 has 16 residues. The germline V gene encodes CDR1 SGHAT and CDR2 FQDESV (reference sequence). The DNA of the CDR3 is TGTGCCAGCAGCCGTCGGCGAGCGGGAGGCACAGATACGCAGTATTTT. Encoded protein: CASSRRRAGGTDTQYF.

Concerning this clonotype itself: A much more abundant neighbour one base away suggests this may be a read error. J is TRBJ2-7 and V is TRBV6-5, with 11 bases lining up with TRBD2. CDR1 is MNHEY, CDR2 SVGAGI, per germline. The CDR3 is 15 amino acids. The CDR3 reads CASSAGLADSYEQHF. The CDR3 DNA sequence: TGTGCCAGCAGTGCGGGACTAGCGGACTCCTACGAGCAGCACTTC.

This clonotype was counted at least ten times. The V call is TRBV20-1, the J call TRBJ2-5; D possibly corresponds to TRBD1 (5 bases). V shed 1 base and J shed 4 bases, with 10 bases lying between them. Germline V gene lookup returns CDR1 DFQATT and CDR2 SNEGSKA (reference sequence). The CDR3 runs 13 residues. Here the CDR3 reads CSARGGQIETQYF. As DNA, the CDR3 is TGCAGTGCTAGAGGGGGCCAGATAGAGACCCAGTACTTC.

On this clonotype: A read error may be the cause here, since a much bigger clone is one base away. The chain carries TRBV20-1 and TRBJ1-5; D not resolved. The CDR3 runs 12 residues. CDR1 and CDR2 (germline): DFQATT, SNEGSKA (reference sequence). CDR3 protein: CSARKSNQPPHF. The CDR3 DNA is TGCAGTGCTAGAAAAAGCAATCAGCCCCCGCATTTT.

Comment on this clonotype: The conserved phenylalanine or tryptophan normally closing the CDR3 is absent here, so this likely arose from a read error. The genes are TRBV5-4 and TRBJ2-1; the match to TRBD1 covers 9 bases. The germline gives CDR1 SGHNT, CDR2 YYREEE (reference sequence). The J segment lost 2 bases and the V segment lost 4 bases, leaving 4 bases of the junction unmatched. CDR3 length: 15 amino acids. The CDR3 spells CASSQDRGTYNEQFV. CDR3 bases: TGTGCCAGCAGCCAGGACAGGGGAACCTACAATGAGCAGTTCGTC.

This clonotype has a count of ten or more. The rearrangement links TRBV4-2 to TRBJ2-7; 7 bases line up with TRBD2. CDR3 length: 15 residues. Germline CDR1 reads LGHNA; CDR2 reads YNFKEQ. J gave up 2 bases and V 2 bases, and 6 bases lay outside the gene matches. CDR3 protein: CASSQIPGLAYEQYF. The CDR3 DNA reads as TGTGCCAGCAGCCAAATCCCCGGACTAGCCTACGAGCAGTACTTC.

Many counts were recorded for this clonotype. The rearrangement joins TRBV3-1 to TRBJ2-5; 8 nucleotides align to TRBD1. The CDR3 spans 16 residues. The germline V gene encodes CDR1 LGHDT and CDR2 YNNKEL (reference sequence). With V trimmed by 3 bases and J by 2 bases, 8 bases remained unmatched. The CDR3 DNA follows: TGTGCCAGCAGCCATTCCGGGACAGGACTACAAGAGACCCAGTACTTC. Protein sequence: CASSHSGTGLQETQYF.

Regarding this clonotype: Given a much more abundant clone one base away, this may be a read error. The J gene is TRBJ2-1, the V gene TRBV20-1; 7 nucleotides align to TRBD2. CDR3 length: 15 residues. Trimming removed 6 bases from V and 6 bases from J; junction bases left unmatched: 14. The germline CDR1 and CDR2 sequences are DFQATT and SNEGSKA (reference sequence). The CDR3 loop reads CSAQGAGTTSNEQFF. The CDR3 coding sequence is TGCAGTGCCCAGGGAGCGGGGACTACCTCCAATGAGCAGTTCTTC.

At least ten counts were recorded for this clonotype. V and J are TRBV20-1 and TRBJ2-5; D possibly corresponds to TRBD1 (6 bases). The length of the CDR3 is 15 residues. CDR1 is DFQATT and CDR2 is SNEGSKA in the germline V gene (reference sequence). V was clipped by 6 bases and J by 1 base, with 18 bases between them. CDR3 loop: CSANPSDRIQETQYF. The CDR3 DNA follows: TGCAGTGCCAACCCATCAGACAGGATCCAAGAGACCCAGTACTTC.

This clonotype was found many times. The genes are TRBV20-1 and TRBJ2-7; D might be TRBD2 (6 bases). The V end lost 3 bases, the J end lost 6 bases, and 18 bases lay between the germline ends. CDR3 length equals 14 residues. Looked up from germline, CDR1 is DFQATT and CDR2 is SNEGSKA (reference sequence). Here the CDR3 reads CSASRGGTGFEQYF. The CDR3, as DNA: TGCAGTGCTAGTAGGGGCGGGACGGGATTCGAGCAGTACTTC.

The V call is TRBV6-5, the J call TRBJ2-7; TRBD2 matches at 13 bases. V lost 5 bases, J lost 0 bases, and 10 bases stayed unmatched. The CDR3 is made up of 18 amino acids. Germline V gives CDR1 MNHEY, CDR2 SVGAGI. The DNA of the CDR3 is TGTGCCAGCAGTCACAAGGGACTAGCGGGAACTATCTCCTACGAGCAGTACTTC. It specifies CASSHKGLAGTISYEQYF.

This clonotype was picked up many times. The rearrangement joins TRBV11-2 to TRBJ2-3, with 10 bases lining up with TRBD1. CDR1 and CDR2 from the germline V gene are SGHAT and FQNNGV. The trim removed 5 bases at V and 4 bases at J, leaving 9 bases unmatched. The CDR3 is 16 residues long. The CDR3 loop reads CASSPPGTGVADTQYF. CDR3 in DNA: TGTGCCAGCAGCCCCCCCGGGACAGGGGTTGCAGATACGCAGTATTTT.

Ten or more counts support this clonotype. The V call is TRBV2, the J call TRBJ1-5; 8 bases align to TRBD1. CDR3 length equals 15 residues. Trimming took 5 bases from V and 6 from J; bases not matched to a gene: 9. Germline assignment: CDR1 SNHLY and CDR2 FYNNEI. CDR3 region: CASSTQGAKGQPQHF. The CDR3 DNA reads as TGTGCCAGCAGTACCCAGGGGGCGAAGGGTCAGCCCCAGCATTTT.

This clonotype appeared many times. The CDR3 spells CASSLRGYPISPLHF. In DNA form, the CDR3 reads TGTGCCAGCAGTTTGAGAGGTTACCCAATTTCACCCCTCCACTTT. V usage is TRBV28 and J usage is TRBJ1-6; no reliable D call. V was trimmed by 3 bases and J by 9 bases, leaving 15 bases between them. This CDR3 has 15 residues. In germline, CDR1 is MDHEN, CDR2 SYDVKM.

This clonotype appeared many times. For the CDR3, the DNA is TGTGCCAGCAGTGAATACAGGCGGGGCCGGGGCACTGAAGCTTTCTTT. Translation gives CASSEYRRGRGTEAFF. This chain connects TRBV25-1 to TRBJ1-1, with D possibly being TRBD1 (5 bases). In germline, CDR1 is MGHDK, CDR2 SYGVNS. Trimming took off 0 bases at V and 4 bases at J, with 15 bases between the two ends. This CDR3 has 16 residues.